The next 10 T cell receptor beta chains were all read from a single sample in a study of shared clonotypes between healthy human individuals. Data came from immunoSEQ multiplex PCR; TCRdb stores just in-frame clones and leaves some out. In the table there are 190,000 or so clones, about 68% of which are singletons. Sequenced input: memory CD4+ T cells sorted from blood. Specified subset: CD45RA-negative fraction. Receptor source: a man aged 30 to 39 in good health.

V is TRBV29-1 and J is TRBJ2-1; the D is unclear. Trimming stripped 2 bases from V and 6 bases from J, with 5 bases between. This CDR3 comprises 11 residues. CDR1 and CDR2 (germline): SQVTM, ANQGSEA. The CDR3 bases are TGCAGCGTTGAATACGTCAATGAGCAGTTCTTC. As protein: CSVEYVNEQFF.

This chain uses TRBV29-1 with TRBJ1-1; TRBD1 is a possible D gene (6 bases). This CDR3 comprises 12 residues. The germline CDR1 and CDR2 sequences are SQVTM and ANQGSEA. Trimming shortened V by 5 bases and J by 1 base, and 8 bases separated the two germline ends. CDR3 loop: CSVPQGNTEAFF. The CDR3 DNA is TGCAGCGTTCCACAGGGGAACACTGAAGCTTTCTTT.

This CDR3 reads CASSPSGFVETQYF. In DNA, the CDR3 is TGTGCCAGCTCACCATCAGGGTTCGTTGAGACCCAGTACTTC. The rearrangement links TRBV18 to TRBJ2-5, with a tentative D call TRBD1 (5 bases). The CDR3 has 14 residues. V lost 2 bases and J 5 bases, leaving 12 bases between the germline ends. Per the germline V gene, CDR1 is KGHSH and CDR2 is LQKENI.

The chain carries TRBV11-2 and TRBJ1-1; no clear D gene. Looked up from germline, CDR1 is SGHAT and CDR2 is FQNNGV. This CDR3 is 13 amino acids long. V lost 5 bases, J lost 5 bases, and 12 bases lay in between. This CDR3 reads CASSLQIWTEAFF. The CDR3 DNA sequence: TGTGCCAGCAGCCTACAGATTTGGACTGAAGCTTTCTTT.

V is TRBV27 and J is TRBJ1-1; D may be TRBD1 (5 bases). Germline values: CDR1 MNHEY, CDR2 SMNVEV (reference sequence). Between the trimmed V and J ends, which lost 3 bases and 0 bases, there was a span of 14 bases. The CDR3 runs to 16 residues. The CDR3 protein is CASSFLPGLMNTEAFF. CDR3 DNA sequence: TGTGCCAGCAGTTTTCTACCGGGACTTATGAACACTGAAGCTTTCTTT.

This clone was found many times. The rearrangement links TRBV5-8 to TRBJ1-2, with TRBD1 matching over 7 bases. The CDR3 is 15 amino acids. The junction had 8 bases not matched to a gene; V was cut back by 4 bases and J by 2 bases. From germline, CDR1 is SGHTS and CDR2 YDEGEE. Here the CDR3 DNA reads TGTGCCAGCAGCCCAAGGACAGGCCCAAACTATGGCTACACCTTC. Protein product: CASSPRTGPNYGYTF.

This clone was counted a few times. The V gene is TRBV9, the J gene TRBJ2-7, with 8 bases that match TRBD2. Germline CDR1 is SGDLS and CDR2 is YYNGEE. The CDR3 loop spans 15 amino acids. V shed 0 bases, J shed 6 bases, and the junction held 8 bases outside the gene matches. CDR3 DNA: TGTGCCAGCAGCGTAGAACTAGCGGTTCTCGGCGAGCAGTACTTC. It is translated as CASSVELAVLGEQYF.

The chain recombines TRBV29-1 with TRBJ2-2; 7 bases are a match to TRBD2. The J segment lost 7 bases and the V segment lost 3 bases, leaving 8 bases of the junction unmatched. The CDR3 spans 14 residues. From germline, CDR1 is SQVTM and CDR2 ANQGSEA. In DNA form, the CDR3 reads TGCAGCGTTGAGGGCTTGGGGGGGAGCGGGGAGCTGTTTTTT. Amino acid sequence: CSVEGLGGSGELFF.

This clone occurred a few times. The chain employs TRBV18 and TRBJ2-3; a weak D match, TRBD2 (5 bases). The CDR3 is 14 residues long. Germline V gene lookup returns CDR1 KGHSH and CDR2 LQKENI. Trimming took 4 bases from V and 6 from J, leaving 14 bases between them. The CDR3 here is CASSLLDGEDTQYF. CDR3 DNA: TGTGCCAGCTCACTTTTAGATGGGGAGGATACGCAGTATTTT.

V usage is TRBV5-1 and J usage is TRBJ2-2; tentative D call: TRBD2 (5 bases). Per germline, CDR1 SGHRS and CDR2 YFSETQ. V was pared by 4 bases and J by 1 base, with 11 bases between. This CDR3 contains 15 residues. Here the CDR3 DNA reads TGCGCCAGCAGCCTGGACTTACAGAACACCGGGGAGCTGTTTTTT. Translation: CASSLDLQNTGELFF.